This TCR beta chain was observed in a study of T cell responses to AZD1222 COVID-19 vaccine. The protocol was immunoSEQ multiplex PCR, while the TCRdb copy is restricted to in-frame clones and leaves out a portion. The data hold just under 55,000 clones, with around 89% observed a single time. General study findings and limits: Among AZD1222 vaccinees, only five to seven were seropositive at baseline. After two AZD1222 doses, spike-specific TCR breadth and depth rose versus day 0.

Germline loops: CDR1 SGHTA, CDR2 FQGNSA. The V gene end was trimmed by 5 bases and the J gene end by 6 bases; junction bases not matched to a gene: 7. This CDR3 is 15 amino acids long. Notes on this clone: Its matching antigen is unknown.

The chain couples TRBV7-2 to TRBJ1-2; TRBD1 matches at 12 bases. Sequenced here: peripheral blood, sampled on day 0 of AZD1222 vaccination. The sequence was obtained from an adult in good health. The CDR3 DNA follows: TGTGCCAGCAGCCGCCGGGACAGGGGGCAAGATGGCTACACCTTC. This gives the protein CASSRRDRGQDGYTF. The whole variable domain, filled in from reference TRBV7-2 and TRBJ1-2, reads GAGVSQSPSNKVTEKGKDVELRCDPISGHTALYWYRQSLGQGLEFLIYFQGNSAPDKSGLPSDRFSAERTGGSVSTLTIQRTQQEDSAVYLCASSRRDRGQDGYTFGSGTRLTVV.